The 5 T cell receptor beta chains below come from one sample, sequenced in a study of identical twins. MiXCR, run by TCRdb on the 5' RACE reads, gives a single entry per CDR3 protein. The top ten clones hold less than 4% of a sample with roughly 230,000 distinct CDR3 sequences, roughly 8.7% of them seen once. The same data also contributed to another study, on yellow fever vaccine responses in identical twins.

Material for sequencing was CD8+ T cells sorted from blood. These receptors originate from a woman aged 18-35 years in good health.

This clonotype has ten or more counts. The CDR3: CASSLASGSSPLHF. The CDR3 DNA reads TGTGCCAGCAGCTTAGCGTCGGGGTCTTCACCCCTCCACTTT. The chain carries TRBV7-9 and TRBJ1-6, with no clear D. Trimming took off 0 bases at V and 9 bases at J, with 9 bases between the two ends. This CDR3 spans 14 amino acids. Germline CDR1 reads SEHNR; CDR2 reads FQNEAQ (reference sequence).

This clonotype occurred many times. The V and J genes are TRBV27 and TRBJ2-5, with D possibly being TRBD2 (5 bases). This CDR3 has 13 amino acids. Trimming cost V 2 bases and J 6 bases, with 10 bases left between them. The germline V gene has CDR1 MNHEY and CDR2 SMNVEV (reference sequence). CDR3 DNA sequence: TGTGCCAGCAGTTTAGGACTTGGCCAGACCCAGTACTTC. It codes for CASSLGLGQTQYF.

This clonotype was seen more than once but under ten times. The rearrangement links TRBV29-1 to TRBJ2-7; TRBD2 aligns across 10 bases. This CDR3 has 11 residues. From germline, CDR1 is SQVTM and CDR2 ANQGSEA. This chain's CDR3 is CSGTSDYEQYF. The CDR3 nucleotides read TGCAGTGGGACTAGCGACTACGAGCAGTACTTC.

This clonotype was seen only a few times. This rearrangement joins TRBV7-9 to TRBJ1-4; perhaps TRBD1 as D (5 bases). The CDR3 covers 13 residues. Germline assignment: CDR1 SEHNR and CDR2 FQNEAQ (reference sequence). V lost 1 base, J lost 14 bases, and 14 bases lay in between. The CDR3 here is CASSLGDVDLLFF. The CDR3, as DNA: TGTGCCAGCAGCTTAGGGGACGTCGATTTGCTGTTTTTT. The whole variable domain, filled in from reference TRBV7-9 and TRBJ1-4, reads DTGVSQNPRHKITKRGQNVTFRCDPISEHNRLYWYRQTLGQGPEFLTYFQNEAQLEKSRLLSDRFSAERPKGSFSTLEIQRTEQGDSAMYLCASSLGDVDLLFFGSGTQLSVL.

The CDR3 DNA follows: TGTGCCAGCAGGGGGGGGCTAGCGGGAGGCACCGGGGAGCTGTTTTTT. Protein product: CASRGGLAGGTGELFF. This rearrangement joins TRBV6-1 to TRBJ2-2; 11 bases line up with TRBD2. Looked up from germline, CDR1 is MNHNS and CDR2 is SASEGT. V dropped 6 bases and J dropped 4; count of bases not matched to a gene: 7. This CDR3 spans 16 amino acids.